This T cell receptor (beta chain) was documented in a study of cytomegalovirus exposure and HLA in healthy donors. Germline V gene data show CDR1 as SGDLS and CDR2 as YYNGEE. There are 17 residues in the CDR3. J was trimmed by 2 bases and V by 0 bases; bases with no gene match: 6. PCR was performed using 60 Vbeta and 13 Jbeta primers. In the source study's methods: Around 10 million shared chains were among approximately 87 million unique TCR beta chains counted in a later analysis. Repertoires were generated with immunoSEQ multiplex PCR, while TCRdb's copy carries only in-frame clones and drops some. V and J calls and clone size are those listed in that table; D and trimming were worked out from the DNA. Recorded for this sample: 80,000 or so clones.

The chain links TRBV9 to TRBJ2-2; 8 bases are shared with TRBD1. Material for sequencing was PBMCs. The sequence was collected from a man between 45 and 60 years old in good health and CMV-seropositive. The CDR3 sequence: CASSVAGTGLNTGELFF. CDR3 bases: TGTGCCAGCAGCGTAGCAGGGACAGGCCTTAACACCGGGGAGCTGTTTTTT.